These 3 T cell receptor beta chains came from one sample sequenced in a study of blood T cell repertoires in COVID-19 (dated by TCRdb to the early 2020s). The library was prepared using the immunoSEQ multiplex PCR assay. Held by TCRdb, this immuneACCESS table contains in-frame sequences only and omits some clones. Under half of the omission traces to an unresolved V gene where checked; the cause of the rest is unknown. The sample records 45,000 to 65,000 clones, 80% to 90% of which are singletons. 3% to 3.5% of the sample belongs to the ten largest clones. Sequencing was performed on peripheral blood. These receptors all stem from a human donor in a cohort sampled during active COVID-19.

This sequence joins TRBV7-2 and TRBJ2-1; D is perhaps TRBD1 (5 bases). Germline-derived CDR1 and CDR2 are SGHTA and FQGNSA. This CDR3 spans 14 amino acids. V lost 5 bases to trimming and J lost 10 bases, with 18 bases between them. The CDR3: CASSQTTAPKEQFF. CDR3 nucleotides: TGTGCCAGCAGCCAGACGACAGCTCCTAAGGAGCAGTTCTTC.

In its sample, this clone was seen once. The rearrangement uses TRBV6-6 and TRBJ1-6; D remains unclear. CDR1 is MNHNY and CDR2 is SVGAGI in the germline V gene (reference sequence). This CDR3 contains 16 residues. Deletions cut 3 bases from V and 14 bases from J, with 23 bases between. CDR3 sequence (DNA): TGTGCCAGCAGTTATGGAGGCAGCCCAGGAGAGAAATCCCTCCACTTT. It encodes CASSYGGSPGEKSLHF.

The gene calls are TRBV6-2 or TRBV6-3 and TRBJ1-4, with D unclear. The germline V gene encodes CDR1 MNHEY and CDR2 SVGEGT. Trimming cost V 4 bases and J 8 bases, with 5 bases left between them. CDR3 length: 11 residues. CDR3 sequence reads: CASSSREKLFF. CDR3 bases: TGTGCCAGCAGTTCACGGGAAAAACTGTTTTTT.